The rows below give T cell receptor beta chains drawn from one sample of a study of CD8 T cells in ankylosing spondylitis. TCRdb redid the calling of the 5' RACE reads with MiXCR, one entry per CDR3 protein. The sample comprises 200,000 to 250,000 distinct CDR3 sequences, roughly 10% of which are singletons, and about 20% rests with the top ten. Sequenced: blood, either unsorted or a sorted T cell fraction (not recorded which). The receptor set was obtained from a male donor with ankylosing spondylitis or in good health (not recorded which). Each CDR3 is given with its conserved first and last residue. D genes are given only for firm matches. Only some rows state a clone size, as once, few, many or a class for expanded clones.

many	TRBV12-3/TRBV12-4	TRBJ2-2	TRBD2	CASSSPSGGWSTGELFF	TGTGCCAGCAGTTCGCCTTCGGGGGGATGGAGCACCGGGGAGCTGTTTTTT
many	TRBV20-1	TRBJ1-6	TRBD1	CSASEGGGSPLHF	TGCAGTGCTAGTGAAGGGGGCGGGTCACCCCTCCACTTT
many	TRBV5-6	TRBJ2-5	.	CASSSLQGRETQYF	TGTGCCAGCAGCTCCCTTCAGGGGCGGGAGACCCAGTACTTC
many	TRBV20-1	TRBJ2-3	TRBD2	CSAPVAGLRTDTQYF	TGCAGTGCTCCAGTAGCGGGGTTAAGGACAGATACGCAGTATTTT
few	TRBV3-1	TRBJ2-5	TRBD2	CASSREGQETQYF	TGTGCCAGCAGCCGGGAGGGCCAAGAGACCCAGTACTTC
.	TRBV12-3/TRBV12-4	TRBJ2-6	.	CASTPGSGANVLTF	TGTGCCAGCACGCCCGGGTCTGGGGCCAACGTCCTGACTTTC
many	TRBV13	TRBJ1-1	.	CASSVGQLNTEAFF	TGTGCCAGCAGCGTGGGACAACTGAACACTGAAGCTTTCTTT
many	TRBV12-3/TRBV12-4	TRBJ2-2	.	CAISPALQITGELFF	TGTGCCATTTCTCCGGCGTTGCAGATTACCGGGGAGCTGTTTTTT
.	TRBV19	TRBJ2-4	.	CASSIRQEAIAKNIQYF	TGTGCCAGTAGTATAAGACAGGAAGCAATAGCCAAAAACATTCAGTACTTC
.	TRBV20-1	TRBJ2-7	.	CSARARDKPYEQYF	TGCAGTGCTAGGGCAAGGGACAAGCCTTACGAGCAGTACTTC
.	TRBV5-1	TRBJ1-3	.	CASSYVSTGSGNTIYF	TGCGCCAGCAGCTATGTGTCCACAGGCTCTGGAAACACCATATATTTT
many	TRBV5-1	TRBJ1-6	.	CASSLETSYSPLHF	TGCGCCAGCAGCTTGGAGACATCGTATTCACCCCTCCACTTT
many	TRBV7-3	TRBJ2-5	.	CASSLTAGNRGPEETQYF	TGTGCCAGCAGCTTAACGGCGGGTAACCGGGGTCCCGAAGAGACCCAGTACTTC
few	TRBV6-1	TRBJ2-5	TRBD2	CASSSSGLETQYF	TGTGCCAGCAGCTCTAGCGGGTTAGAGACCCAGTACTTC
few	TRBV7-9	TRBJ1-3	.	CASGPTGISGNTIYF	TGTGCCAGCGGCCCTACAGGGATCTCTGGAAACACCATATATTTT
many	TRBV5-1	TRBJ2-3	.	CASSSNSTRRTDTQYF	TGCGCCAGCAGCTCCAACTCGACTAGGCGCACAGATACGCAGTATTTT
.	TRBV18	TRBJ1-5	TRBD1	CASSPPNSGGDSNQPQHF	TGTGCCAGCTCACCACCTAATTCAGGGGGAGATAGCAATCAGCCCCAGCATTTT
few	TRBV5-1	TRBJ2-1	.	CASSLRWGNNEQFF	TGCGCCAGCAGCCTTCGATGGGGAAACAATGAGCAGTTCTTC
many	TRBV4-2	TRBJ1-3	.	CASSPDWGNTIYF	TGTGCCAGCAGCCCGGACTGGGGAAACACCATATATTTT
few	TRBV5-6	TRBJ2-6	TRBD2	CASRSLSGGVSGANVLTF	TGTGCCAGCAGAAGCCTGAGCGGGGGGGTCTCTGGGGCCAACGTCCTGACTTTC
.	TRBV5-6	TRBJ2-3	TRBD1	CASSLEGTGIRYF	TGTGCCAGCAGCTTGGAGGGGACAGGGATTCGGTATTTT
few	TRBV6-5	TRBJ1-4	.	CASSYSGTTNEKLFF	TGTGCCAGCAGTTACTCGGGGACCACTAATGAAAAACTGTTTTTT
few	TRBV9	TRBJ2-1	TRBD2	CASSVRDPGLAGSEQFF	TGTGCCAGCAGCGTCCGGGACCCCGGACTAGCGGGTTCTGAGCAGTTCTTC
many	TRBV6-5	TRBJ2-5	.	CASNRGQETQYF	TGTGCCAGCAACCGGGGGCAAGAGACCCAGTACTTC
many	TRBV5-1	TRBJ1-4	TRBD1	CASSGTGGATNEKLFF	TGCGCCAGCAGCGGTACAGGGGGCGCAACTAATGAAAAACTGTTTTTT
many	TRBV27	TRBJ1-2	TRBD1	CASTQDRGRYGYTF	TGTGCCAGCACCCAAGACAGGGGGAGGTATGGCTACACCTTC
.	TRBV19	TRBJ1-2	.	CASLGRDYGYTF	TGTGCCAGCTTGGGAAGGGACTATGGCTACACCTTC
many	TRBV7-6	TRBJ2-1	.	CASSLVLRDEQFF	TGTGCCAGCAGCTTAGTTCTACGGGATGAGCAGTTCTTC
many	TRBV20-1	TRBJ1-2	.	CSAPTGTVPYGYTF	TGCAGTGCTCCCACGGGAACAGTGCCCTATGGCTACACCTTC
.	TRBV20-1	TRBJ2-3	.	CSATAEGLWIAQYF	TGCAGTGCTACCGCGGAGGGGCTCTGGATTGCGCAGTATTTT
many	TRBV6-5	TRBJ2-5	.	CASSYGRGQETQYF	TGTGCCAGCAGTTACGGAAGGGGCCAAGAGACCCAGTACTTC
few	TRBV6-6	TRBJ2-5	.	CASSVLAETQYF	TGTGCCAGCAGTGTTCTAGCTGAGACCCAGTACTTC
many	TRBV5-1	TRBJ2-7	.	CASSSGTDIYEQYF	TGCGCCAGCAGCTCTGGGACTGACATCTACGAGCAGTACTTC
many	TRBV7-7	TRBJ2-1	.	CASSLKGIYNEQFF	TGTGCTAGCAGCTTAAAGGGGATTTACAATGAGCAGTTCTTC
many	TRBV20-1	TRBJ1-2	.	CSATAWAGPYTGYTF	TGCAGTGCGACGGCCTGGGCCGGTCCCTATACTGGCTACACCTTC
many	TRBV7-3	TRBJ1-6	.	CASSLDRNSPLHF	TGTGCCAGCAGCTTAGACAGAAATTCACCCCTCCACTTT
many	TRBV7-8	TRBJ1-1	.	CASSLVHRAATEAFF	TGTGCCAGCAGCTTAGTGCATCGGGCTGCCACTGAAGCTTTCTTT
.	TRBV7-9	TRBJ2-7	.	CASRPSLAGDYEQYF	TGTGCCAGCAGACCGTCGTTAGCAGGAGACTACGAGCAGTACTTC
many	TRBV6-1	TRBJ2-1	.	CASSHPSGDEQFF	TGTGCCAGCAGTCATCCCTCCGGGGATGAGCAGTTCTTC
many	TRBV12-3/TRBV12-4	TRBJ2-7	TRBD1	CASTQGQYGGEQYF	TGTGCCAGCACCCAGGGACAGTATGGCGGCGAGCAGTACTTC
once	TRBV6-2/TRBV6-3	TRBJ2-3	TRBD1	CASGTGEATDTRYF	TGTGCCAGCGGGACAGGGGAAGCGACAGATACGCGGTATTTT
.	TRBV5-1	TRBJ2-3	TRBD1	CASSQRGSGTGASTDTQYF	TGCGCCAGCAGCCAACGAGGATCCGGGACAGGGGCTAGCACAGATACGCAGTATTTT
.	TRBV7-6	TRBJ1-5	.	CASSYVSGSDQPQHF	TGTGCCAGCAGCTACGTTTCAGGGTCGGATCAGCCCCAGCATTTT
few	TRBV12-3/TRBV12-4	TRBJ1-2	TRBD1	CASSLATGDRGYTF	TGTGCCAGCAGTTTAGCCACAGGGGACCGTGGCTACACCTTC
.	TRBV28	TRBJ2-5	TRBD2	CASSRAGNQETQYF	TGTGCCAGCAGTCGAGCGGGAAACCAAGAGACCCAGTACTTC
.	TRBV5-1	TRBJ2-3	.	CASSPASSDTQYF	TGCGCCAGCAGCCCGGCTTCTTCCGATACGCAGTATTTT
.	TRBV29-1	TRBJ2-7	.	CSAQMTASSYEQYF	TGCAGCGCCCAAATGACAGCAAGCTCCTACGAGCAGTACTTC
few	TRBV12-3/TRBV12-4	TRBJ2-1	.	CASKPRGNSYNEQFF	TGTGCCAGCAAACCTCGGGGGAACTCCTACAATGAGCAGTTCTTC
.	TRBV29-1	TRBJ2-3	TRBD1	CSVESATGDPDTQYF	TGCAGCGTTGAGTCAGCGACAGGGGACCCAGATACGCAGTATTTT
.	TRBV5-6	TRBJ2-5	.	CASSSGPRGTQYF	TGTGCCAGCAGCTCCGGGCCAAGGGGGACCCAGTACTTC